This TCR beta chain was found in a study of blood T cell repertoires in COVID-19. Study summary: T cells, B-cell-depleted T cells, or PBMCs provided the cDNA or gDNA that served as material.

The repertoire was sequenced with immunoSEQ multiplex PCR; TCRdb's copy has only in-frame clones and lacks some. The data hold about 36,000 clones, with 75% to 85% observed a single time. Trimming pared 1 base from V and 5 bases from J, leaving 16 bases between. CDR3 size: 15 residues. The germline V gene encodes CDR1 SGHRS and CDR2 YFSETQ. What was sequenced was peripheral blood. The chain links TRBV5-1 to TRBJ2-7; a weak D match, TRBD1 (6 bases). The sequence derives from a human donor in a cohort sampled during active or convalescent COVID-19. The donor label of this sample is uncertain. The CDR3 DNA reads TGCGCCAGCAGCTTGTTTGGCCAGGGGATGAACGAGCAGTACTTC. This encodes CASSLFGQGMNEQYF.